The sequence of this T cell receptor (beta chain) was determined in a study of blood T cell repertoires in COVID-19. Study at large: Acute and convalescent COVID-19 samples came from the United States, Italy and Spain. From T cells, B-cell-depleted T cells, or PBMCs came the material, which was cDNA or gDNA.

Original data processing: Counts of nucleated cells, estimated from reference gene primer amplification, were obtained. Clones were read by immunoSEQ multiplex PCR, and TCRdb kept only the in-frame ones, dropping some. V, J and clone size derive from that table, while D and trimming were established from the DNA sequence. This table has under 95,000 clones, 75% to 90% appearing once. The origin of this receptor is a woman older than 75 with acute or convalescent COVID-19. Sequences were obtained from peripheral blood.

In nucleotides, the CDR3 is TGTGCCAGCAGCCCCTTGGGGGGGGCTTACAATGAGCAGTTCTTC. It translates to CASSPLGGAYNEQFF. The chain uses TRBV7-3 and TRBJ2-1, with TRBD2 as a possible D gene (7 bases). V lost 5 bases, J lost 4 bases, and 15 bases lay in between. Germline CDR1 is SGHTA and CDR2 is FQGTGA. The CDR3 runs 15 residues.